This TCR beta chain derives from a study of graft-versus-host responses after intestinal transplantation. Study information: Every recipient underwent anti-thymocyte globulin induction, then tacrolimus and steroids for three to four years. General observations from the study: An association linked early post-transplant HvG declines with peak circulating GvH clone levels. Detected in recipient marrow were GvH clones, some of which were first observed in ileum or blood.

Assay: immunoSEQ multiplex PCR; the TCRdb copy retains only in-frame clones and omits some. Here the sample spans some 35,000 clones, roughly 94% being singletons. This CDR3 has 15 residues. CDR1 is SNHLY and CDR2 is FYNNEI in the germline V gene. Trimming cost V 2 bases and J 0 bases; bases outside gene matches: 1. About this clone: Its cognate antigen is unknown.

The rearrangement links TRBV2 to TRBJ1-2; TRBD1 matches at 9 bases. This TCR was recovered from a human donor who was the organ donor for an intestinal transplant. This sample comprised unstimulated CD4+ T cells sorted from spleen or lymph node cells, obtained before transplant. In nucleotides, the CDR3 is TGTGCCAGCAGTGAAACAGGGGGCGCTAACTATGGCTACACCTTC. This codes for CASSETGGANYGYTF. The variable domain in full, completed from reference TRBV2 and TRBJ1-2, reads EPEVTQTPSHQVTQMGQEVILRCVPISNHLYFYWYRQILGQKVEFLVSFYNNEISEKSEIFDDQFSVERPDGSNFTLKIRSTKLEDSAMYFCASSETGGANYGYTFGSGTRLTVV.